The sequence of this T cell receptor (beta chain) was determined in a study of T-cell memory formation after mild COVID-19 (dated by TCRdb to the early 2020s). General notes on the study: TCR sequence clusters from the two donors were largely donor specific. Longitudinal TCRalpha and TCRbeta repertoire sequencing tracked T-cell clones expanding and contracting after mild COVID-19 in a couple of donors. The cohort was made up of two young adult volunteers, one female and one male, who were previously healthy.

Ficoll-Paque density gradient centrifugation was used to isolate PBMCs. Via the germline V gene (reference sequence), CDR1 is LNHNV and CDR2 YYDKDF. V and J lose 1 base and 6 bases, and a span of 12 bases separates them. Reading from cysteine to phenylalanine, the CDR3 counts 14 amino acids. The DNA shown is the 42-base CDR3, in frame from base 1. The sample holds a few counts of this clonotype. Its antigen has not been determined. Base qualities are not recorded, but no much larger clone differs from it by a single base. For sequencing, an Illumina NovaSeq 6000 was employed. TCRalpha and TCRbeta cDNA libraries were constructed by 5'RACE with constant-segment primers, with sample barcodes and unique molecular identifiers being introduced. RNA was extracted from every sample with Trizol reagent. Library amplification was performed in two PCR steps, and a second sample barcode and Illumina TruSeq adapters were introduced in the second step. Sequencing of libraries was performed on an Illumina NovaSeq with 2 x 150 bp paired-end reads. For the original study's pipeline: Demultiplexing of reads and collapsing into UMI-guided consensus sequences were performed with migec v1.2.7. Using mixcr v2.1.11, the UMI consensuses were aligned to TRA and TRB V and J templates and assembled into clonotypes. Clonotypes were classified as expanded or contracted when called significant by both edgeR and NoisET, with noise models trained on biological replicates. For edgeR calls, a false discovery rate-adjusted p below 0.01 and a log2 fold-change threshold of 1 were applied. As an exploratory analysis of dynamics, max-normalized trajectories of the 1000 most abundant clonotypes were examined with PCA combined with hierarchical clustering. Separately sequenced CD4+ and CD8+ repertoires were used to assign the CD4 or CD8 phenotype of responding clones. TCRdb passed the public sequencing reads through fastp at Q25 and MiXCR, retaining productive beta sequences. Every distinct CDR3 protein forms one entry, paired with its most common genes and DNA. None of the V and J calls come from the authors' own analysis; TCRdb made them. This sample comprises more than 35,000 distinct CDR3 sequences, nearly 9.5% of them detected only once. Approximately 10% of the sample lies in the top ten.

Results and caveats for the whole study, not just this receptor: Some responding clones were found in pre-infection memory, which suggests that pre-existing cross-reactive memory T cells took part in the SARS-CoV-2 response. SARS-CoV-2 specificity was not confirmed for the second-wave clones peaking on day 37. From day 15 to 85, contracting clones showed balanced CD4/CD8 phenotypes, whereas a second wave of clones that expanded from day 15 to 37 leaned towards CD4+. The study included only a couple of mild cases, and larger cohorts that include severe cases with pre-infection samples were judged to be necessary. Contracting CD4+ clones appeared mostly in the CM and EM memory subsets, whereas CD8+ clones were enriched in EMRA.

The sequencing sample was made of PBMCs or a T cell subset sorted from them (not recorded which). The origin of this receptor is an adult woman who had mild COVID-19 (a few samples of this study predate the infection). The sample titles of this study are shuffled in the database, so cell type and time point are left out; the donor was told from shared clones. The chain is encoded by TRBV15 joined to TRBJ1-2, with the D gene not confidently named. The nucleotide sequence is TGTGCCACCAGCAGAGCCCAGGTTACGAATGGCTACACCTTC. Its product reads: CATSRAQVTNGYTF.